These 32 T cell receptor beta chains share one sample of origin, sequenced in a study of T cell responses to AZD1222 COVID-19 vaccine. Data came from immunoSEQ multiplex PCR; TCRdb stores just in-frame clones and leaves some out. The sample lists approximately 96,000 clones, just over 90% seen once, with 11% in the top ten. This material consisted of peripheral blood, taken 28 days after the second AZD1222 dose. These receptor sequences come from an adult who received the AZD1222 COVID-19 vaccine.

The V and J genes are TRBV11-2 and TRBJ1-1; 7 bases line up with TRBD1. Unmatched junction bases numbered 8, after V lost 0 bases and J lost 4 bases. Germline V gene sequence: CDR1 SGHAT, CDR2 FQNNGV. There are 16 residues in the CDR3. The DNA for the CDR3 is TGTGCCAGCAGCTTAGATCTTGCAGGGGGTCCCACTGAAGCTTTCTTT. Amino acids: CASSLDLAGGPTEAFF.

This chain uses TRBV5-4 with TRBJ1-3; weak D call: TRBD1 (6 bases). Germline V gene data show CDR1 as SGHNT and CDR2 as YYREEE (reference sequence). V was cut by 4 bases and J by 0 bases, with 14 bases left in between. The CDR3 spans 16 residues. The CDR3 coding sequence is TGTGCCAGCAGCCTTCACCAGGGGACCTCTGGAAACACCATATATTTT. Its translation is CASSLHQGTSGNTIYF.

This chain uses TRBV7-3 with TRBJ1-3; possibly TRBD1 for D (5 bases). This CDR3 spans 14 amino acids. Germline assignment: CDR1 SGHTA and CDR2 FQGTGA. Trimming took off 8 bases at V and 0 bases at J, with 11 bases between the two ends. The CDR3 sequence: CASSSGGSGNTIYF. Here the CDR3 DNA reads TGTGCCAGCTCCTCGGGGGGCTCTGGAAACACCATATATTTT.

The J gene is TRBJ1-1, the V gene TRBV30; 7 bases are shared with TRBD1. Germline-derived CDR1 and CDR2 are GTSNPN and SVGIG (reference sequence). This CDR3 has 13 amino acids. The trim removed 4 bases at V and 5 bases at J, leaving 7 bases unmatched. DNA for the CDR3: TGTGCCTGGAACCCTGGGACAGTAACTGAAGCTTTCTTT. The encoded protein is CAWNPGTVTEAFF.

This chain joins TRBV5-1 and TRBJ1-1; D perhaps matches TRBD1 (6 bases). Deletions cut 0 bases from V and 4 bases from J, with 7 bases between. CDR3 length: 13 amino acids. Per germline, CDR1 SGHRS and CDR2 YFSETQ. As DNA, the CDR3 is TGCGCCAGCAGCTTGGCAGGGGTCACTGAAGCTTTCTTT. This codes for CASSLAGVTEAFF.

The chain couples TRBV29-1 to TRBJ1-2; 8 bases are a match to TRBD1. Losses at the gene ends were 4 bases for V and 8 bases for J; bases not matched to a gene: 6. The CDR3 runs to 12 residues. From germline, CDR1 is SQVTM and CDR2 ANQGSEA. The CDR3 is CSVARQGNGYTF. DNA of the CDR3: TGCAGCGTTGCCCGACAGGGGAACGGCTACACCTTC.

This clone appeared a few times. This sequence joins TRBV2 and TRBJ2-3; no clear D gene. V was clipped by 5 bases and J by 0 bases, with 9 bases between them. The CDR3 covers 14 residues. Germline V gene data show CDR1 as SNHLY and CDR2 as FYNNEI. The CDR3 here is CASSRELSTDTQYF. The CDR3 DNA sequence: TGTGCCAGCAGTAGGGAATTGAGCACAGATACGCAGTATTTT.

This chain uses TRBV5-4 with TRBJ1-5; TRBD1 matches 9 bases. Germline-derived CDR1 and CDR2 are SGHNT and YYREEE (reference sequence). The CDR3 extends over 14 amino acids. J gave up 5 bases and V 3 bases, and 3 bases lay outside the gene matches. CDR3 sequence (DNA): TGTGCCAGCAGCTGGGACAGGGCCGATCAGCCCCAGCATTTT. This encodes CASSWDRADQPQHF.

The chain joins TRBV3-1 (or the pseudogene TRBV3-2) to TRBJ1-2, with 12 bases that match TRBD1. Germline V gives CDR1 LGHDT, CDR2 YNNKEL (reference sequence). This CDR3 has 15 residues. V shed 1 base, J shed 7 bases, and the junction held 4 bases outside the gene matches. In DNA form, the CDR3 reads TGTGCCAGCAGCCAAGGAGGGACAGGGGGCTTTGGCTACACCTTC. The encoded protein is CASSQGGTGGFGYTF.

The chain uses TRBV2 and TRBJ1-2; no clear D. Trimming pared 6 bases from V and 1 base from J, leaving 12 bases between. From germline, CDR1 is SNHLY and CDR2 FYNNEI. The length of the CDR3 is 14 residues. This chain's CDR3 is CASRLYHNNYGYTF. The DNA of the CDR3 is TGTGCCAGCAGACTCTATCATAATAACTATGGCTACACCTTC.

The chain carries TRBV2 and TRBJ1-4; a weak D match, TRBD1 (5 bases). CDR1 and CDR2 (germline): SNHLY, FYNNEI. The ends were cut back, 6 bases at V and 7 bases at J, with 12 bases in the middle. CDR3 size: 13 residues. The CDR3 reads CASRTDTVEKLFF. Here the CDR3 DNA reads TGTGCCAGCAGGACAGACACAGTTGAAAAACTGTTTTTT.

The CDR3 sequence: CASSESWTEAFF. The CDR3, as DNA: TGTGCCAGCAGTGAAAGTTGGACTGAAGCTTTCTTT. The chain couples TRBV25-1 to TRBJ1-1; D gene unclear. The ends were cut back, 2 bases at V and 5 bases at J, with 6 bases in the middle. Germline V gives CDR1 MGHDK, CDR2 SYGVNS. The CDR3 covers 12 residues.

The gene calls are TRBV4-1 and TRBJ1-2; D perhaps matches TRBD1 (5 bases). V lost 1 base to trimming and J lost 7 bases, with 10 bases between them. CDR3 length: 13 amino acids. CDR1 and CDR2 from the germline V gene are MGHRA and YSYEKL. CDR3 DNA sequence: TGCGCCAGCAGCCAAGGGGGGACTCCTGGCTACACCTTC. Translated: CASSQGGTPGYTF.

The chain recombines TRBV19 with TRBJ1-5; weak D call: TRBD1 (5 bases). This CDR3 comprises 15 residues. The germline V and J ends were trimmed by 5 bases and 2 bases, with 13 bases remaining between them. Germline V gene lookup returns CDR1 LNHDA and CDR2 SQIVND (reference sequence). CDR3 protein: CASSALRGRNQPQHF. DNA of the CDR3: TGTGCCAGTAGTGCTTTAAGGGGCCGCAATCAGCCCCAGCATTTT.

The V and J genes are TRBV5-1 and TRBJ1-1; 8 bases fit TRBD1. The V gene's germline CDR1 is SGHRS and CDR2 YFSETQ. After removal of 2 bases from V and 5 bases from J, the junction contained 8 bases not matched to a gene. The CDR3 is made up of 15 amino acids. CDR3: CASSLTWTGRTEAFF. CDR3 sequence (DNA): TGCGCCAGCAGCTTAACTTGGACAGGGAGGACTGAAGCTTTCTTT.

This chain joins TRBV21-1 and TRBJ1-5. TRBV21-1 is a pseudogene. The CDR3 is 18 residues long. Written as DNA, the CDR3 is TGTGCCAGCAGCAAATGTGGGTTTCCGGGCCGGGGCAATCAGCCCCAGCATTTT. Protein sequence: CASSKCGFPGRGNQPQHF.

The chain combines TRBV12-5 with TRBJ2-2; possibly TRBD1 for D (5 bases). The CDR3 has 14 residues. V was clipped by 6 bases and J by 7 bases, with 15 bases between them. Germline CDR1 and CDR2: LGHNT and FRNRAP. The chain's CDR3 is CASGLGQVGGELFF. CDR3 coding DNA: TGTGCTAGTGGCCTGGGGCAGGTGGGCGGGGAGCTGTTTTTT.

This chain connects TRBV3-1 (or the pseudogene TRBV3-2) to TRBJ2-5; no clear D. Deletions cut 1 base from V and 5 bases from J, with 8 bases between. Germline V lookup: CDR1 LGHDT, CDR2 YNNKEL (reference sequence). The CDR3 contains 13 residues. In nucleotides, the CDR3 is TGTGCCAGCAGCCAAGCTGGGGTGGAGACCCAGTACTTC. It is translated as CASSQAGVETQYF.

This chain uses TRBV5-1 with TRBJ2-1, with TRBD2 matching over 8 bases. This CDR3 is built from 16 residues. V dropped 4 bases and J dropped 2; count of bases not matched to a gene: 8. Germline V gene lookup returns CDR1 SGHRS and CDR2 YFSETQ. CDR3 coding DNA: TGCGCCAGCAGCCAATCGCTAGCGGGCACCTACAATGAGCAGTTCTTC. Its protein is CASSQSLAGTYNEQFF.

On this clone itself: One junction end does not reproduce the germline sequence, and a read error may be involved. The J gene is TRBJ1-4, the V gene TRBV2; 9 bases are a match to TRBD1. Germline assignment: CDR1 SNHLY and CDR2 FYNNEI. The CDR3 sequence is 16 residues long. The CDR3: CASSEGFGTGNEKLFF. CDR3 nucleotides: TGTGCCAGCAGCGAAGGTTTCGGGACAGGGAATGAAAAACTGTTTTTT.

The CDR3 DNA reads TGTGCCAGCAGCCCACAGGGGGGTACCTACGAGCAGTACTTC. Its protein product is CASSPQGGTYEQYF. The chain employs TRBV7-9 and TRBJ2-7; 8 bases are shared with TRBD1. From germline, CDR1 is SEHNR and CDR2 FQNEAQ (reference sequence). The CDR3 is made up of 14 amino acids. J gave up 2 bases and V 5 bases, and 5 bases lay outside the gene matches.

The rearrangement joins TRBV2 to TRBJ1-3; 9 bases align to TRBD1. The CDR3 totals 17 residues. From germline, CDR1 is SNHLY and CDR2 FYNNEI. V dropped 0 bases and J dropped 4; count of bases not matched to a gene: 7. CDR3 loop: CASSEAGTGLVGNTIYF. The CDR3 DNA reads TGTGCCAGCAGTGAAGCGGGGACAGGGCTAGTGGGAAACACCATATATTTT.

This chain uses TRBV2 with TRBJ1-2; tentatively, D is TRBD1 (6 bases). Germline CDR1 is SNHLY and CDR2 is FYNNEI. The V and J ends lost 3 bases and 5 bases respectively, with 13 bases between them. This CDR3 spans 14 amino acids. CDR3 nucleotide sequence: TGTGCCAGCAGTGAGTTGAGACAGGCTTATGGCTACACCTTC. Encoded protein: CASSELRQAYGYTF.

The chain couples TRBV20-1 to TRBJ2-3, with D uncertain. V lost 3 bases and J lost 3, with 10 bases in between. The CDR3 extends over 13 amino acids. CDR1 is DFQATT, CDR2 SNEGSKA, per germline (reference sequence). CDR3 sequence reads: CSASVLGTDTQYF. CDR3 nucleotides: TGCAGTGCTAGTGTCCTAGGGACAGATACGCAGTATTTT.

This chain uses TRBV14 with TRBJ2-7; D is ambiguous. The germline gives CDR1 SGHDN, CDR2 FVKESK. CDR3 length: 14 amino acids. Trimming shortened V by 2 bases and J by 0 bases, and 8 bases separated the two germline ends. The CDR3 is CASSQWYGSYEQYF. DNA of the CDR3: TGTGCCAGCAGCCAATGGTACGGCTCCTACGAGCAGTACTTC.

V gene TRBV7-8 combines with J gene TRBJ1-3; TRBD1 agrees at 7 bases. There are 16 residues in the CDR3. With 2 bases clipped from V and 0 bases from J, the junction kept 4 bases outside the gene matches. Germline CDR1 is SGHVS and CDR2 is FQNEAQ. The CDR3 sequence: CASSLWGQSSGNTIYF. In nucleotides, the CDR3 is TGTGCCAGCAGCTTATGGGGACAGAGCTCTGGAAACACCATATATTTT.

This clone has a handful of counts. This sequence joins TRBV30 and TRBJ1-2; possible D gene TRBD1, 5 bases. V dropped 1 base and J dropped 4 bases, with 22 bases sitting between them. Germline V gene sequence: CDR1 GTSNPN, CDR2 SVGIG (reference sequence). The CDR3 contains 17 residues. CDR3 in DNA: TGTGCCTGGAGTGGAAACTGGAAGCGGGGGAAGAGCTATGGCTACACCTTC. Amino acids: CAWSGNWKRGKSYGYTF.

This clone was recorded many times. The chain combines TRBV19 with TRBJ2-7; the D is unclear. This CDR3 has 14 residues. Germline CDR1 and CDR2: LNHDA and SQIVND (reference sequence). The V and J ends lost 3 bases and 0 bases respectively, with 9 bases between them. The CDR3 loop reads CASSIYMGSYEQYF. DNA of the CDR3: TGTGCCAGTAGTATTTATATGGGCTCCTACGAGCAGTACTTC.

This clone occurred once. This sequence joins TRBV6-6 and TRBJ1-1, with 8 bases lining up with TRBD1. The CDR3 spans 14 residues. The V gene's germline CDR1 is MNHNY and CDR2 SVGAGI (reference sequence). The V and J ends lost 6 bases and 4 bases, in that order; junction bases with no gene match: 7. The CDR3 here is CASRRGQGGTEAFF. The CDR3 coding sequence is TGTGCCAGCAGACGCGGACAGGGTGGCACTGAAGCTTTCTTT.

This rearrangement joins TRBV6-5 to TRBJ1-2, with no clear D. From germline, CDR1 is MNHEY and CDR2 SVGAGI. V gave up 6 bases and J gave up 4 bases, with 9 bases separating them. The CDR3 runs to 12 residues. CDR3 amino acids: CASRPAGYGYTF. The CDR3 region has the DNA TGTGCCAGCAGACCTGCGGGCTATGGCTACACCTTC.

This clone showed up just once. The genes are TRBV6-5 and TRBJ2-7; 11 bases are a match to TRBD2. The germline CDR1 and CDR2 sequences are MNHEY and SVGAGI. V lost 6 bases to trimming and J lost 3 bases; unmatched junction nucleotides: 4. CDR3 length: 14 residues. CDR3 sequence (DNA): TGTGCCAGCAGCCCCGGGACTAGCGGCTACGAGCAGTACTTC. It is translated as CASSPGTSGYEQYF.

This rearrangement joins TRBV5-6 to TRBJ1-5; 10 nucleotides match TRBD1. V dropped 2 bases and J dropped 0; count of bases not matched to a gene: 5. This CDR3 contains 17 residues. The germline CDR1 and CDR2 sequences are SGHDT and YYEEEE. In DNA, the CDR3 is TGTGCCAGCAGCTTCGGACAGGGGGACTATAGCAATCAGCCCCAGCATTTT. Its translation is CASSFGQGDYSNQPQHF.